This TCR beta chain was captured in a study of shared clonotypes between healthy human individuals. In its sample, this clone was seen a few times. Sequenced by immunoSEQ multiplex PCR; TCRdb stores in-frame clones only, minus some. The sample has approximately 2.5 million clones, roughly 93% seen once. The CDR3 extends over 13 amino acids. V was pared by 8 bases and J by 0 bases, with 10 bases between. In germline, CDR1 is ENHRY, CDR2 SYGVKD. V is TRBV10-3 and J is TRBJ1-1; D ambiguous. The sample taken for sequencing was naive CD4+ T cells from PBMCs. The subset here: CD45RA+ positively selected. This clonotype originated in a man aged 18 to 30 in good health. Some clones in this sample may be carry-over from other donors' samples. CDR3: CAIEAAVNTEAFF. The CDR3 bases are TGTGCCATCGAGGCCGCTGTGAACACTGAAGCTTTCTTT.